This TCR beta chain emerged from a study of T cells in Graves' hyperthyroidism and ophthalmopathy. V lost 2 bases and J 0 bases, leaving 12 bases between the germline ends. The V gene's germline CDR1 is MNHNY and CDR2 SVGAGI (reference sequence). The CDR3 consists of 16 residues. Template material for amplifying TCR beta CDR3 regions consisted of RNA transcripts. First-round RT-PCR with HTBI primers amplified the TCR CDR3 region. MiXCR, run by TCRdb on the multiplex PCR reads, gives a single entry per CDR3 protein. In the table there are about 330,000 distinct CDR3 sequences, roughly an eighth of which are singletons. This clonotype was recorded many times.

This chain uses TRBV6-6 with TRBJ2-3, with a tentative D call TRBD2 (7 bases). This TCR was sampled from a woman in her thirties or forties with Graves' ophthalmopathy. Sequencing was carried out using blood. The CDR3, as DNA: TGTGCCAGCAGTTACGGGGGGGCCCTTAGCACAGATACGCAGTATTTT. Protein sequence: CASSYGGALSTDTQYF.